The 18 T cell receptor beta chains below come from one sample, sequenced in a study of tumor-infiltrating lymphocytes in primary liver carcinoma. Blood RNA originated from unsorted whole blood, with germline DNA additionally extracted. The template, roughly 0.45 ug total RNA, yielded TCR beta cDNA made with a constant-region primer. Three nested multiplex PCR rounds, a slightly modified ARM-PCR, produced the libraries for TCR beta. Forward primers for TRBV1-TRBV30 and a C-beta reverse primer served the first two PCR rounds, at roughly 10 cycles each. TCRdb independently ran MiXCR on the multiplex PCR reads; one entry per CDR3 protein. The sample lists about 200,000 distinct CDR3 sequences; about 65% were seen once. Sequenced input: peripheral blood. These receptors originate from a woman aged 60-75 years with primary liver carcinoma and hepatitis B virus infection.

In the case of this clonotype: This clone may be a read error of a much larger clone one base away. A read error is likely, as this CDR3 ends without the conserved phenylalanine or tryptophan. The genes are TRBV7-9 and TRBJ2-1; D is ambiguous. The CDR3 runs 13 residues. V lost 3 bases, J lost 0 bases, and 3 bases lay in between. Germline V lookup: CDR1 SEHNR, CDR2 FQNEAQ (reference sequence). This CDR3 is CASSFSSYNEQFL. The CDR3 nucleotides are TGTGCCAGCAGCTTTTCCTCCTACAATGAGCAGTTCCTC.

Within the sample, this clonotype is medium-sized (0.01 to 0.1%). CDR3: CASSFSGPTDTQYF. The CDR3 DNA reads TGTGCCAGCAGCTTTTCAGGACCCACAGATACGCAGTATTTT. This sequence joins TRBV11-2 and TRBJ2-3, with unresolved D. Trimming left V 3 bases short and J 2 bases short, with 9 bases between. CDR3 length: 14 amino acids. The germline CDR1 and CDR2 sequences are SGHAT and FQNNGV.

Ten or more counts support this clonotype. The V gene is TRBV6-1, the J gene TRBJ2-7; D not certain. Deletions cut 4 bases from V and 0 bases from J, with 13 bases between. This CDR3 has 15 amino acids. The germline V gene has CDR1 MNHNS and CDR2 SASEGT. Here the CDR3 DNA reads TGTGCCAGCAGTGGCAGTCGTGCCAGCTCCTACGAGCAGTACTTC. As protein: CASSGSRASSYEQYF.

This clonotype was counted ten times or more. The chain's CDR3 is CASSKGGGSKIYEQYF. The CDR3 DNA is TGTGCCAGCAGCAAGGGGGGCGGGAGTAAAATCTACGAGCAGTACTTC. V and J are TRBV12-3 or TRBV12-4 and TRBJ2-7; D might be TRBD2 (7 bases). The CDR3 runs to 16 residues. V was trimmed by 6 bases and J by 3 bases, leaving 21 bases between them.

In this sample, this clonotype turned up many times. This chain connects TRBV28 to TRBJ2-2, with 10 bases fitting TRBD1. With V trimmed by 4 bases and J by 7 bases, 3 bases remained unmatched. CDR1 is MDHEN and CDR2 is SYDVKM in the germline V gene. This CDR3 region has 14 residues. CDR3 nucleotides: TGTGCCAGCAGTTGGGACAGGGGAATCGGGGAGCTGTTTTTT. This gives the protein CASSWDRGIGELFF.

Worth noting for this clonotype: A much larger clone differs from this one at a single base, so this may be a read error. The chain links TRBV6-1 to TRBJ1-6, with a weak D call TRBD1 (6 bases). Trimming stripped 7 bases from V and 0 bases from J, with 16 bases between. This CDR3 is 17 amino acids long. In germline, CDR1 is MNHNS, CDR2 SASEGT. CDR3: CASTPCGGRSYNSPLHF. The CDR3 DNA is TGTGCCAGCACCCCCTGCGGGGGGCGCTCCTATAATTCACCCCTCCACTTT.

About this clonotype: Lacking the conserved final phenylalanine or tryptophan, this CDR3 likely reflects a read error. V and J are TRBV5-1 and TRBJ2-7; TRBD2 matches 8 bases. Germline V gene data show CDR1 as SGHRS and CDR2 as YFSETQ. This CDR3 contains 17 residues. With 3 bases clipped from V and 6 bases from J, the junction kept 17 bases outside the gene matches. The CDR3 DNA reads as TGCGCCAGCAGCTACACAGCGGGAGCGATCGAGCCTGGCGAGCAGTACTTA. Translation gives CASSYTAGAIEPGEQYL.

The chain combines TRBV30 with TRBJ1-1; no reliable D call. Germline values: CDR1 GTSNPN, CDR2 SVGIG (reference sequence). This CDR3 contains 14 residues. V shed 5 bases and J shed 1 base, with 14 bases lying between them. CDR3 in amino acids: CAWDIRDKNTEAFF. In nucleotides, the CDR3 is TGTGCCTGGGATATCCGGGATAAGAACACTGAAGCTTTCTTT.

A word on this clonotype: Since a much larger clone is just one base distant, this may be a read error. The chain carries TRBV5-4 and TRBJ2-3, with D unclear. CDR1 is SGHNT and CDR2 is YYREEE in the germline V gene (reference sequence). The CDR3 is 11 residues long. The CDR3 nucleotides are TGTGCCACCAGCTCCCTGTATACGCAGTATTTT. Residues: CATSSLYTQYF.

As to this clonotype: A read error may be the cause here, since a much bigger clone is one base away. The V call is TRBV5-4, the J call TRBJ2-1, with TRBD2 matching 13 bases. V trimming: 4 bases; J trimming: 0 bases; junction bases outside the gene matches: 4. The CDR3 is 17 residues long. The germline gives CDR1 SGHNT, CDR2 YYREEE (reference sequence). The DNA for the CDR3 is TGTGCCAGCAGCACCGGGACTAGCGGGAACTCCTACAATGAGCAGTTCTTC. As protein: CASSTGTSGNSYNEQFF.

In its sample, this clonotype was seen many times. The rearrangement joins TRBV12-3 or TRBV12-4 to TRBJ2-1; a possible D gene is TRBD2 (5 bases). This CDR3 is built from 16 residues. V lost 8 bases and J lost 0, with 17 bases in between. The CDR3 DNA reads TGTGCCAGCCTCTCCAGAGGTGAGGGCTCCTACAATGAGCAGTTCTTC. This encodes CASLSRGEGSYNEQFF.

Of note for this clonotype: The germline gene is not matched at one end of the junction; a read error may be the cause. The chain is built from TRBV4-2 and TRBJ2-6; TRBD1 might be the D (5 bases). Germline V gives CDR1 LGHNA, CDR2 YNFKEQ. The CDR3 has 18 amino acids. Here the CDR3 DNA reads TGTGTCAGCAGCCATGCCGGACCCAGGGTGTCTGGGGCCAACGTCCTGACTTTC. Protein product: CVSSHAGPRVSGANVLTF.

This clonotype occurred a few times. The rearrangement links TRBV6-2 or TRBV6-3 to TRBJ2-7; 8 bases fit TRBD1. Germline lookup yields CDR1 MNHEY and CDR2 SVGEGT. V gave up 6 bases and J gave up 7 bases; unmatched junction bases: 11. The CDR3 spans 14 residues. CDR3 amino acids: CASSPQGAIWEQYF. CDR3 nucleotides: TGTGCCAGCAGCCCTCAGGGGGCTATTTGGGAGCAGTACTTC.

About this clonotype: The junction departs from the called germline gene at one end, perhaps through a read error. CDR3 DNA sequence: TGCGCCAGCAGCTTATCTCGTCGAGGGCCTTGCAATGAGCAGTTCTTC. Translation: CASSLSRRGPCNEQFF. This chain uses TRBV11-2 with TRBJ2-1, with TRBD2 as a possible D gene (5 bases). Per germline, CDR1 SGHAT and CDR2 FQNNGV. The CDR3 contains 16 residues.

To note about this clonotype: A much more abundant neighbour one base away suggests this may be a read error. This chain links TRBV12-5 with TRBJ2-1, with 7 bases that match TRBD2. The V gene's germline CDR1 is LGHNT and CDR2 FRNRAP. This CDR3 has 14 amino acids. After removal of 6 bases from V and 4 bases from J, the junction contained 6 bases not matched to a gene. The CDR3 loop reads CASGLGREYNEQFF. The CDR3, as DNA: TGTGCTAGTGGCCTGGGGCGGGAGTACAATGAGCAGTTCTTC.

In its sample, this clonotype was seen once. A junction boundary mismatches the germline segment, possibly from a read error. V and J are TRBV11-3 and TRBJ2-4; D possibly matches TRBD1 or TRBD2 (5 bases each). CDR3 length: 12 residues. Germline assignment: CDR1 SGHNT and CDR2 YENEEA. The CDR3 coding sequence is TGTGCCATCTCCGGGGCCAAAAACGTTCAGTACTTC. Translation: CAISGAKNVQYF.

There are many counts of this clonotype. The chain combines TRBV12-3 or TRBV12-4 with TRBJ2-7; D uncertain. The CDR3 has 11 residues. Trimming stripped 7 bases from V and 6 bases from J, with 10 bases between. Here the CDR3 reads CASTPGTEQYF. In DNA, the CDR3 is TGTGCCAGCACCCCAGGTACCGAGCAGTACTTC.

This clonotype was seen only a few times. The CDR3 nucleotides read TGCGCCAGCAGCTTTTGGCAGGGGCAGAACACTGAAGCTTTCTTT. Translated, it gives CASSFWQGQNTEAFF. This chain uses TRBV5-1 with TRBJ1-1; a possible D gene is TRBD1 (6 bases). This CDR3 contains 15 residues. Trimming removed 2 bases from V and 1 base from J, with 12 bases in between. The V gene's germline CDR1 is SGHRS and CDR2 YFSETQ.